This T cell receptor beta chain was documented in a study of graft-versus-host responses after intestinal transplantation. About this clone itself: What it recognizes is unknown.

Measured with immunoSEQ multiplex PCR; TCRdb has only the in-frame clones, and not every one. The sample has about 120,000 clones; around 96% are singletons. This CDR3 spans 14 amino acids. Trimming left V 1 base short and J 2 bases short, with 9 bases between. Germline-derived CDR1 and CDR2 are SGHDN and FVKESK. The specimen was unstimulated CD8+ T cells sorted from spleen or lymph node cells, collected before intestinal transplant. The sequence was collected from a human donor who received an intestinal transplant. The J gene is TRBJ2-7, the V gene TRBV14; D gene ambiguous. The CDR3 coding sequence is TGTGCCAGCAGCCAAGGTAAAGGAGCCTACGAGCAGTACTTC. Protein: CASSQGKGAYEQYF.